The sequence of this T cell receptor (beta chain) was determined in a study of T-cell reconstitution after alpha-beta-depleted transplantation in children (TCRdb year 2016). Study-wide context: Using TCR repertoire profiling, the study followed T-cell immune reconstitution in a quantitative way in children after TCRalphabeta/CD19-depleted allogeneic hematopoietic cell transplantation.

This clonotype was counted only a few times. Its cognate antigen has yet to be identified. Base qualities are not recorded, but no much larger clone differs from it by a single base. The junction carries 15 bases between V and J, which are trimmed by 0 bases and 7 bases respectively. The CDR3 measures 16 amino acids from cysteine to phenylalanine. CDR3 DNA only is kept here, 48 bases in frame from base 1. The germline V gene encodes CDR1 LGHNA and CDR2 YNFKEQ. Libraries were built with PCR. Sequencing relied on an Illumina HiSeq 2500. TCR libraries were prepared with molecular barcoding, using unique molecular identifiers to normalize TCRbeta repertoire quantification. TCRdb reprocessing: public reads trimmed at Q25 with fastp, clones called with MiXCR, in-frame beta chains kept. Duplicate CDR3 protein sequences are folded into a single record with the most common DNA and genes. The sample table holds over 400,000 distinct CDR3 sequences, of which around an eighth were seen once. The ten top clones hold 4.5% to 6% of the sample.

The sequence was collected from a human donor who donated a stem cell graft to a child with combined immunodeficiency. Recombination joined TRBV4-2 with TRBJ2-2; the D gene identity is not certain. Here the sequenced sample was PBMCs from the stem cell graft donor, taken from the stem cell graft. CDR3 loop: CASSQEATLGGGELFF. The bases are TGTGCCAGCAGCCAAGAGGCTACCCTCGGTGGCGGGGAGCTGTTTTTT.